The 22 T cell receptor beta chains reported below all come from one sample, sequenced in a study of OX40 agonist ivuxolimab in advanced cancers. Receptors were amplified or captured by the immunoSEQ multiplex PCR assay. The immuneACCESS repertoire file appears here via TCRdb, limited to in-frame rearrangements. These files lack a portion of the clones; in checked studies, under half of the deficit traces to unresolved V genes, and the cause of the others is not known. The sample data list roughly 67,000 clones, and roughly 90% of these were observed just once. In total, the top ten clones hold 0.78% of the sample. Source: CD4+ or CD8+ T cells sorted from blood, taken in a trial of the OX40 agonist ivuxolimab. Every receptor here comes from an adult with an advanced solid tumor such as melanoma, head and neck, liver or kidney cancer.

The chain combines TRBV6-1 with TRBJ1-3; D gene ambiguous. V was shortened by 7 bases and J by 0 bases, with 13 bases between the two germline ends. CDR1 and CDR2 from the germline V gene are MNHNS and SASEGT. This CDR3 has 15 amino acids. CDR3: CASTALWPSGNTIYF. The DNA for the CDR3 is TGTGCCAGCACCGCGTTGTGGCCCTCTGGAAACACCATATATTTT.

The rearrangement uses TRBV6-1 and TRBJ2-7; TRBD2 might be the D (6 bases). The V end lost 3 bases, the J end lost 4 bases, and 19 bases lay between the germline ends. Germline V gene sequence: CDR1 MNHNS, CDR2 SASEGT. The CDR3 spans 16 residues. The CDR3 coding sequence is TGTGCCAGCAGTGACGTTGGGACTGCCCGATGGTACGAGCAGTACTTC. It codes for CASSDVGTARWYEQYF.

The chain joins TRBV6-1 to TRBJ2-7, with D perhaps TRBD2 (7 bases). This CDR3 contains 16 residues. Between the trimmed V and J ends, which lost 4 bases and 3 bases, there was a span of 19 bases. The germline V gene has CDR1 MNHNS and CDR2 SASEGT. The CDR3 region is CASSVAGKRDNYEQYF. The DNA of the CDR3 is TGTGCCAGCAGTGTGGCCGGGAAGCGGGACAACTACGAGCAGTACTTC.

The chain combines TRBV7-9 with TRBJ2-5, with D uncertain. The CDR3 length is 12 residues. Germline V CDR1 and CDR2: SEHNR, FQNEAQ (reference sequence). V lost 5 bases and J 6 bases, leaving 10 bases between the germline ends. This CDR3 is CASSPSRQTQYF. The DNA for the CDR3 is TGTGCCAGCAGCCCCTCTAGGCAGACCCAGTACTTC.

The chain links TRBV7-3 to TRBJ2-7; perhaps TRBD2 as D (5 bases). Trimming removed 3 bases at V and 0 bases at J, with 9 bases between. In germline, CDR1 is SGHTA, CDR2 FQGTGA. This CDR3 is built from 14 residues. The CDR3 DNA follows: TGTGCCAGCAGCTTGGGTGGAGGCTCCTACGAGCAGTACTTC. This translates into CASSLGGGSYEQYF. The full variable domain, in which reference TRBV7-3 and TRBJ2-7 provide the parts outside the CDR3, is GAGVSQTPSNKVTEKGKYVELRCDPISGHTALYWYRQSLGQGPEFLIYFQGTGAADDSGLPNDRFFAVRPEGSVSTLKIQRTERGDSAVYLCASSLGGGSYEQYFGPGTRLTVT.

The chain links TRBV2 to TRBJ1-4; perhaps TRBD1 as D (6 bases). Trimming stripped 5 bases from V and 6 bases from J, with 10 bases between. The CDR3 spans 13 residues. The germline V gene has CDR1 SNHLY and CDR2 FYNNEI. In DNA form, the CDR3 reads TGTGCCAGCAGTCCAGGGGATTATGAAAAACTGTTTTTT. Protein: CASSPGDYEKLFF.

The chain links TRBV15 to TRBJ2-5, with a possible D match to TRBD2 (5 bases). Per the germline V gene, CDR1 is LNHNV and CDR2 is YYDKDF (reference sequence). V lost 6 bases and J 5 bases, leaving 19 bases between the germline ends. There are 15 residues in the CDR3. The CDR3 nucleotides are TGTGCCACCAGGGATCCGGTAAACAAGCGGGAGACCCAGTACTTC. Translated: CATRDPVNKRETQYF.

This CDR3 reads CASSSDRGYYNEQFF. Written as DNA, the CDR3 is TGTGCCAGCAGCTCGGACAGGGGCTACTACAATGAGCAGTTCTTC. The genes are TRBV7-9 and TRBJ2-1, with 9 bases aligning to TRBD1. Trimming at V came to 4 bases and at J to 3 bases, leaving 4 bases not matched to a gene. CDR3 length equals 15 residues. Germline CDR1 is SEHNR and CDR2 is FQNEAQ (reference sequence).

CDR3 DNA: TGTGCCAGCAGCTTGGAAACAGGGGCGGGGGAGACCCAGTACTTC. Protein: CASSLETGAGETQYF. The chain has TRBV5-4 and TRBJ2-5, with a weak D call TRBD1 (7 bases). The CDR3 consists of 15 residues. The ends were cut back, 0 bases at V and 5 bases at J, with 14 bases in the middle. Germline assignment: CDR1 SGHNT and CDR2 YYREEE (reference sequence).

Note on this clone: A read error may produce the germline difference seen at one junction end. The chain is built from TRBV5-4 and TRBJ2-6, with D possibly being TRBD2 (6 bases). The CDR3 is 18 amino acids. Germline assignment: CDR1 SGHNT and CDR2 YYREEE (reference sequence). In nucleotides, the CDR3 is TGTGCCAGCAGCCTCCCGGGGGACCCCCTCACTGGGGCCAACGTCCCGACTTTC. It yields the protein CASSLPGDPLTGANVPTF.

The chain employs TRBV18 and TRBJ2-7; 9 nucleotides agree with TRBD1. This CDR3 region has 15 residues. The V segment lost 2 bases and the J segment 3 bases; nucleotides outside the gene matches: 5. Per germline, CDR1 KGHSH and CDR2 LQKENI. The DNA of the CDR3 is TGTGCCAGCTCACCAGGGACAGGGTCTTACTACGAGCAGTACTTC. Protein sequence: CASSPGTGSYYEQYF.

In DNA, the CDR3 is TGTGCCAGCAAGCACACGCGGGTGAGCGAGCAGTACTTC. Translating gives CASKHTRVSEQYF. The chain is built from TRBV28 and TRBJ2-7; tentative D call: TRBD2 (5 bases). This CDR3 is 13 amino acids long. Trimming removed 7 bases from V and 6 bases from J, with 16 bases in between. Per germline, CDR1 MDHEN and CDR2 SYDVKM.

The chain links TRBV15 to TRBJ1-3; the D is unclear. The CDR3 totals 16 residues. CDR1 is LNHNV, CDR2 YYDKDF, per germline (reference sequence). The V end lost 1 base, the J end lost 2 bases, and 12 bases lay between the germline ends. The CDR3, as DNA: TGTGCCACCAGCAGAGCACGATTGAAGACTGGAAACACCATATATTTT. It codes for CATSRARLKTGNTIYF.

The rearrangement joins TRBV2 to TRBJ1-5; D unresolved. Trimming cost V 6 bases and J 0 bases, with 6 bases left between them. The germline V gene has CDR1 SNHLY and CDR2 FYNNEI. The CDR3 runs to 13 residues. The CDR3 DNA sequence: TGTGCCAGCAGCGGCTATAGCAATCAGCCCCAGCATTTT. Its protein is CASSGYSNQPQHF.

The rearrangement joins TRBV19 to TRBJ1-3; D not resolved. CDR3 size: 11 residues. V shed 7 bases and J shed 6 bases, with 7 bases lying between them. CDR1 and CDR2 (germline): LNHDA, SQIVND (reference sequence). The CDR3 reads CASTGLNTIYF. The CDR3, as DNA: TGTGCCAGTACCGGCTTAAACACCATATATTTT. Variable domain in full (rest from reference TRBV19 and TRBJ1-3): DGGITQSPKYLFRKEGQNVTLSCEQNLNHDAMYWYRQDPGQGLRLIYYSQIVNDFQKGDIAEGYSVSREKKESFPLTVTSAQKNPTAFYLCASTGLNTIYFGEGSWLTVV.

This sequence joins TRBV14 and TRBJ2-7; TRBD2 matches at 12 bases. The V gene end was trimmed by 5 bases and the J gene end by 6 bases; junction bases not matched to a gene: 5. CDR1 and CDR2 from the germline V gene are SGHDN and FVKESK. The CDR3 is 14 amino acids. CDR3 sequence: CASSIGLAGSEQYF. CDR3 DNA: TGTGCCAGCAGCATCGGACTAGCGGGGTCCGAGCAGTACTTC.

The gene calls are TRBV5-1 and TRBJ2-2; tentative D call: TRBD1 (6 bases). The CDR3 has 15 residues. The germline CDR1 and CDR2 sequences are SGHRS and YFSETQ. The V and J ends lost 7 bases and 1 base respectively, with 14 bases between them. The CDR3 loop is CASGRSTGNTGELFF. The CDR3 DNA reads TGCGCCAGCGGACGCTCGACAGGGAACACCGGGGAGCTGTTTTTT.

The V call is TRBV6-5, the J call TRBJ2-5; D may correspond to TRBD1 or TRBD2 (5 bases each). The germline CDR1 and CDR2 sequences are MNHEY and SVGAGI. Trimming left V 4 bases short and J 5 bases short, with 11 bases between. The CDR3 sequence is 13 residues long. The CDR3 DNA is TGTGCCAGCAGTTCCAACCGGGGCGAGACCCAGTACTTC. Its translation is CASSSNRGETQYF.

The J gene is TRBJ2-7, the V gene TRBV5-1; possibly TRBD1 or TRBD2 for D (5 bases each). Germline V gene sequence: CDR1 SGHRS, CDR2 YFSETQ. The CDR3 is 16 amino acids. The V end was cut by 0 bases, the J end by 8 bases, with 21 bases between. The CDR3 protein is CASSLAWGSESRKQYF. The CDR3 DNA follows: TGCGCCAGCAGCTTGGCCTGGGGGTCCGAGTCACGCAAGCAGTACTTC.

This chain uses TRBV18 with TRBJ1-2; D is possibly TRBD1 (6 bases). Trimming stripped 2 bases from V and 5 bases from J, with 18 bases between. Looked up from germline, CDR1 is KGHSH and CDR2 is LQKENI. CDR3 length: 16 amino acids. In DNA form, the CDR3 reads TGTGCCAGCTCACCAACACAGGCGGGGGCCTTATATGGCTACACCTTC. Its translation: CASSPTQAGALYGYTF.

The V call is TRBV27, the J call TRBJ2-1; 7 nucleotides match TRBD2. With 8 bases clipped from V and 3 bases from J, the junction kept 13 bases outside the gene matches. The CDR3 is 16 amino acids. The germline V gene encodes CDR1 MNHEY and CDR2 SMNVEV (reference sequence). The chain's CDR3 is CASRPTSPSSYNEQFF. The CDR3 coding sequence is TGTGCCAGCCGCCCGACTAGCCCCTCGAGCTACAATGAGCAGTTCTTC.

The gene calls are TRBV5-1 and TRBJ1-3, with no clear D. This CDR3 region has 14 residues. The germline CDR1 and CDR2 sequences are SGHRS and YFSETQ. Trimming left V 5 bases short and J 0 bases short, with 9 bases between. CDR3 protein: CASRAGSSGNTIYF. Written as DNA, the CDR3 is TGCGCCAGCAGGGCGGGAAGCTCTGGAAACACCATATATTTT.